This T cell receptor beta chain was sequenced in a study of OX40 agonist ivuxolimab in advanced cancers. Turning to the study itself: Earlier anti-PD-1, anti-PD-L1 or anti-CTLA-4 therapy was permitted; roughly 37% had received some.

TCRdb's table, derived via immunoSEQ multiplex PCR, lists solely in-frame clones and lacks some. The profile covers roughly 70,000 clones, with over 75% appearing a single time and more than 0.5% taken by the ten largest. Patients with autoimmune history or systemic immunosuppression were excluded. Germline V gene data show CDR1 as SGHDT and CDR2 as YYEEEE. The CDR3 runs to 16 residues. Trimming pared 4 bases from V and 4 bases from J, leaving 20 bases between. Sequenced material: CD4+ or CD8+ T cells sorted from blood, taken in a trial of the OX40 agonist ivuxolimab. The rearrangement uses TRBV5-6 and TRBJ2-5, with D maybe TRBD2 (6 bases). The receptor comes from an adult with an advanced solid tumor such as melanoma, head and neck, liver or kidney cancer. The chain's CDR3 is CASSRVFQRVPETQYF. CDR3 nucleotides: TGTGCCAGCAGCAGGGTGTTCCAGCGGGTCCCAGAGACCCAGTACTTC.